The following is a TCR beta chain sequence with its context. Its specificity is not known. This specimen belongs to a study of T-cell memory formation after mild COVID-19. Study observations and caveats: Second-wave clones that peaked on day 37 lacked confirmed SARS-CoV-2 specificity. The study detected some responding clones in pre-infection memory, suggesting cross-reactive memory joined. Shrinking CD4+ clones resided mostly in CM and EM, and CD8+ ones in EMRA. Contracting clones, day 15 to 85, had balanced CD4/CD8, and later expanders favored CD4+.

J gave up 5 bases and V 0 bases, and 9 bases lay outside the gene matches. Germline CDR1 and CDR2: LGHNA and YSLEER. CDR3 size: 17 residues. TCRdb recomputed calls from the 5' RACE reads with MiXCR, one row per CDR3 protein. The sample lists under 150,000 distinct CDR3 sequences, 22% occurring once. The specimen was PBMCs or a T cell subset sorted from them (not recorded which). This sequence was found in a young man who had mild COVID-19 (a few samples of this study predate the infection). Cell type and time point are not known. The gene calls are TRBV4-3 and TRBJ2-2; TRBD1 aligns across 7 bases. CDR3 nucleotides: TGCGCCAGCAGCCAAGATTCCCCAGGGGGAATTACCGGGGAGCTGTTTTTT. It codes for CASSQDSPGGITGELFF.